The 4 T cell receptor beta chains below all came from one sample that was sequenced in a study of T cells in Graves' hyperthyroidism and ophthalmopathy. RNA transcripts served as the template for amplifying TCR beta CDR3 regions. First-round RT-PCR of the TCR CDR3 relied on the HTBI primer set. TCRdb used MiXCR to reprocess the multiplex PCR reads, holding one entry per CDR3 protein. The table has some 400,000 distinct CDR3 sequences, around 14% seen once. The sequencing input was blood. The receptors shown here come from a woman in her sixties with Graves' hyperthyroidism.

Turning to this clonotype: This may be a read error, as it is one base from a much larger clone. This chain connects TRBV7-9 to TRBJ1-1; D ambiguous. The CDR3 is 15 amino acids. The germline gives CDR1 SEHNR, CDR2 FQNEAQ (reference sequence). V shed 4 bases and J shed 3 bases, with 15 bases lying between them. The CDR3 here is CASSSGRTVDTEAFF. CDR3 in DNA: TGTGCCAGCAGCTCGGGTCGGACGGTGGACACTGAAGCTTTCTTT.

The chain couples TRBV9 to TRBJ1-3; D is ambiguous. The V and J ends lost 0 bases and 0 bases respectively, with 13 bases between them. CDR1 is SGDLS, CDR2 YYNGEE, per germline. This CDR3 is built from 17 residues. The CDR3 DNA sequence: TGTGCCAGCAGCGTAGACACCGGGCCCTCCTCTGGAAACACCATATATTTT. Translation gives CASSVDTGPSSGNTIYF.

Ten or more counts support this clonotype. The V call is TRBV3-1, the J call TRBJ2-5; 14 nucleotides align to TRBD2. Per germline, CDR1 LGHDT and CDR2 YNNKEL (reference sequence). The V and J ends lost 3 bases and 1 base, in that order; junction bases with no gene match: 13. The CDR3 is 20 amino acids. Here the CDR3 reads CASSQDPPRLAGGIQETQYF. Here the CDR3 DNA reads TGTGCCAGCAGCCAGGATCCCCCACGACTAGCGGGAGGGATCCAAGAGACCCAGTACTTC.

This clonotype was counted at least ten times. V is TRBV27 and J is TRBJ1-2; D is ambiguous. There are 14 residues in the CDR3. V lost 5 bases to trimming and J lost 4 bases, with 14 bases between them. Germline loops: CDR1 MNHEY, CDR2 SMNVEV (reference sequence). Written as DNA, the CDR3 is TGTGCCAGCAGTCCGGGCCCCACCCTCTATGGCTACACCTTC. Translated: CASSPGPTLYGYTF.